The 5 T cell receptor beta chains below all came from one sample that was sequenced in a study of blood T cell repertoires in COVID-19. Method: immunoSEQ multiplex PCR; TCRdb's copy keeps in-frame clones and lacks some. The sample records about 210,000 clones, around 80% being singletons. Sequenced sample: peripheral blood. The receptors derive from a middle-aged woman with acute or convalescent COVID-19.

The CDR3, as DNA: TGTGCCAGCAGCCCCCTCCGGGGACAGGGGTACAATGAGCAGTTCTTC. It yields the protein CASSPLRGQGYNEQFF. The chain is built from TRBV5-8 and TRBJ2-1; 10 bases match TRBD1. This CDR3 comprises 16 residues. From germline, CDR1 is SGHTS and CDR2 YDEGEE. The V segment lost 4 bases and the J segment 4 bases; nucleotides outside the gene matches: 8. The complete variable domain, with remaining parts taken from reference TRBV5-8 and TRBJ2-1, reads EAGVTQSPTHLIKTRGQQATLRCSPISGHTSVYWYQQALGLGLQFLLWYDEGEERNRGNFPPRFSGRQFPNYSSELNVNALELEDSALYLCASSPLRGQGYNEQFFGPGTRLTVL.

This chain uses TRBV7-9 with TRBJ2-1; D is undetermined. Germline values: CDR1 SEHNR, CDR2 FQNEAQ (reference sequence). V lost 2 bases and J lost 5, with 4 bases in between. The CDR3 runs 12 residues. DNA for the CDR3: TGTGCCAGCAGCTTATCCAACAATGAGCAGTTCTTC. Its translation is CASSLSNNEQFF.

V gene TRBV6-6 combines with J gene TRBJ1-1; 9 bases line up with TRBD1. The CDR3 is 18 amino acids. V gave up 5 bases and J gave up 3 bases; unmatched junction bases: 16. Germline V gene data show CDR1 as MNHNY and CDR2 as SVGAGI (reference sequence). CDR3 nucleotide sequence: TGTGCCAGCAGTCCACGCCGGACAGGGGCCCCCCGTGACACTGAAGCTTTCTTT. Amino acid sequence: CASSPRRTGAPRDTEAFF.

This clone was seen only a few times. The chain links TRBV6-4 to TRBJ1-6; D gene ambiguous. V was pared by 6 bases and J by 7 bases, with 13 bases between. Germline lookup yields CDR1 MRHNA and CDR2 SNTAGT. The CDR3 length is 14 residues. This CDR3 reads CASSAQPGNSPLHF. In nucleotides, the CDR3 is TGTGCCAGCAGCGCTCAACCGGGGAATTCACCCCTCCACTTT.

The rearrangement uses TRBV4-3 and TRBJ1-6; no clear D. The V end was cut by 3 bases, the J end by 8 bases, with 14 bases between. Germline V gene lookup returns CDR1 LGHNA and CDR2 YSLEER. The CDR3 is 15 residues long. CDR3 DNA: TGCGCCAGCAGCCACGCCTCGGAGGAGGATTCACCCCTCCACTTT. Protein sequence: CASSHASEEDSPLHF.